The next 14 T cell receptor beta chains were all read from a single sample in a study of CD8 T cells in Susac syndrome. Random hexamers were used to reverse transcribe the RNA input (roughly 0.5 to 1 ug). TCRdb reanalysed the immunoSEQ multiplex PCR reads using MiXCR and keeps one entry per CDR3 protein. The repertoire holds roughly 300,000 distinct CDR3 sequences, with about 88% as singletons. Input material: CD8+ T cells from PBMCs. The source is a human donor with multiple sclerosis.

The chain joins TRBV7-8 to TRBJ2-1; 10 bases match TRBD2. Germline V gene data show CDR1 as SGHVS and CDR2 as FQNEAQ. Trimming cost V 8 bases and J 3 bases; bases outside gene matches: 4. CDR3 length: 14 amino acids. CDR3 sequence: CASYSSGSYNEQFF. Here the CDR3 DNA reads TGTGCCAGCTATTCTAGCGGGAGCTACAATGAGCAGTTCTTC.

This chain connects TRBV2 to TRBJ2-3; 7 bases fit TRBD1. Germline trimming cut 6 bases from V and 4 bases from J; bases unmatched to any gene: 13. Germline V gene lookup returns CDR1 SNHLY and CDR2 FYNNEI. The CDR3 spans 16 residues. DNA for the CDR3: TGTGCCAGCAGGGGGCCCCCGGGACAGTTGGCAGATACGCAGTATTTT. This codes for CASRGPPGQLADTQYF.

This clonotype was observed a handful of times. This rearrangement joins TRBV4-2 to TRBJ1-2, with D maybe TRBD1 (5 bases). This CDR3 has 13 amino acids. Trimming stripped 5 bases from V and 5 bases from J, with 12 bases between. The V gene's germline CDR1 is LGHNA and CDR2 YNFKEQ. Written as DNA, the CDR3 is TGTGCCAGCAGCGGGACCCTGGGGTATGGCTACACCTTC. Translating gives CASSGTLGYGYTF.

The chain recombines TRBV28 with TRBJ2-7, with 7 bases matching TRBD1. Germline CDR1 reads MDHEN; CDR2 reads SYDVKM. The V gene end was trimmed by 6 bases and the J gene end by 2 bases; junction bases not matched to a gene: 10. The CDR3 spans 15 residues. CDR3 sequence reads: CASRPTGESPYEQYF. In DNA form, the CDR3 reads TGTGCCAGCAGGCCAACAGGGGAATCCCCCTACGAGCAGTACTTC.

The chain combines TRBV5-1 with TRBJ1-2; TRBD1 is a possible D gene (6 bases). V was pared by 6 bases and J by 2 bases, with 20 bases between. Per germline, CDR1 SGHRS and CDR2 YFSETQ. CDR3 length: 16 residues. This CDR3 is CASTSRGEGTNYGYTF. The DNA for the CDR3 is TGCGCCAGCACCTCTCGGGGCGAAGGGACAAACTATGGCTACACCTTC. The whole variable domain, filled in from reference TRBV5-1 and TRBJ1-2, reads KAGVTQTPRYLIKTRGQQVTLSCSPISGHRSVSWYQQTPGQGLQFLFEYFSETQRNKGNFPGRFSGRQFSNSRSEMNVSTLELGDSALYLCASTSRGEGTNYGYTFGSGTRLTVV.

V gene TRBV18 combines with J gene TRBJ1-4; TRBD1 agrees at 7 bases. CDR1 and CDR2 (germline): KGHSH, LQKENI. CDR3 length: 13 amino acids. Trimming at V came to 8 bases and at J to 1 base, leaving 1 base not matched to a gene. CDR3 residues: CASRDRTNEKLFF. CDR3 coding DNA: TGTGCCAGCCGGGACAGAACTAATGAAAAACTGTTTTTT. Looking up the rest from reference TRBV18 and TRBJ1-4 gives the full variable domain: NAGVMQNPRHLVRRRGQEARLRCSPMKGHSHVYWYRQLPEEGLKFMVYLQKENIIDESGMPKERFSAEFPKEGPSILRIQQVVRGDSAAYFCASRDRTNEKLFFGSGTQLSVL.

The chain links TRBV7-9 to TRBJ1-2; 12 bases are shared with TRBD1. This CDR3 is built from 14 residues. In germline, CDR1 is SEHNR, CDR2 FQNEAQ (reference sequence). Unmatched junction bases numbered 10, after V lost 5 bases and J lost 12 bases. CDR3 coding DNA: TGTGCCAGCAGCCCTACCGGGACAGGGGGCCGGGACACCTTC. Translation gives CASSPTGTGGRDTF.

This chain connects TRBV7-9 to TRBJ2-7; possibly TRBD1 for D (6 bases). The CDR3 length is 14 residues. Germline assignment: CDR1 SEHNR and CDR2 FQNEAQ (reference sequence). Trimming removed 0 bases from V and 3 bases from J, with 9 bases in between. This CDR3 reads CASSLARDNYEQYF. CDR3 DNA: TGTGCCAGCAGCTTAGCGAGGGACAACTACGAGCAGTACTTC. The full variable domain, completed using reference TRBV7-9 and TRBJ2-7, is DTGVSQNPRHKITKRGQNVTFRCDPISEHNRLYWYRQTLGQGPEFLTYFQNEAQLEKSRLLSDRFSAERPKGSFSTLEIQRTEQGDSAMYLCASSLARDNYEQYFGPGTRLTVT.

A single count supports this clonotype. The rearrangement links TRBV7-9 to TRBJ2-2; unclear D gene. CDR1 is SEHNR and CDR2 is FQNEAQ in the germline V gene (reference sequence). This CDR3 is 18 amino acids long. The V gene lost 0 bases and the J gene lost 1 base, with 15 bases spanning the gap. CDR3 sequence (DNA): TGTGCCAGCAGCTTAGCCCCGGTCCCAACGGGGAACACCGGGGAGCTGTTTTTT. As protein: CASSLAPVPTGNTGELFF. Filled out from reference TRBV7-9 and TRBJ2-2, the complete variable domain reads DTGVSQNPRHKITKRGQNVTFRCDPISEHNRLYWYRQTLGQGPEFLTYFQNEAQLEKSRLLSDRFSAERPKGSFSTLEIQRTEQGDSAMYLCASSLAPVPTGNTGELFFGEGSRLTVL.

The chain recombines TRBV9 with TRBJ2-5; a weak D match, TRBD2 (6 bases). Germline values: CDR1 SGDLS, CDR2 YYNGEE. The V and J ends lost 0 bases and 5 bases respectively, with 11 bases between them. CDR3 length equals 14 residues. The CDR3 region has the DNA TGTGCCAGCAGCGTAGATCGGGGGTTTGAGACCCAGTACTTC. It encodes CASSVDRGFETQYF. Supplemented by reference TRBV9 and TRBJ2-5, the full variable domain reads DSGVTQTPKHLITATGQRVTLRCSPRSGDLSVYWYQQSLDQGLQFLIQYYNGEERAKGNILERFSAQQFPDLHSELNLSSLELGDSALYFCASSVDRGFETQYFGPGTRLLVL.

The rearrangement uses TRBV14 and TRBJ1-1, with D possibly being TRBD1 (5 bases). CDR3 size: 12 residues. The ends were cut back, 8 bases at V and 3 bases at J, with 10 bases in the middle. Germline V gives CDR1 SGHDN, CDR2 FVKESK. CDR3 amino acids: CASGGTYTEAFF. CDR3 nucleotide sequence: TGTGCCAGCGGAGGGACGTACACTGAAGCTTTCTTT.

This clonotype was counted a single time. V gene TRBV5-6 combines with J gene TRBJ2-7, with 10 bases fitting TRBD2. V trimming: 3 bases; J trimming: 5 bases; junction bases outside the gene matches: 5. CDR1 is SGHDT and CDR2 is YYEEEE in the germline V gene. This CDR3 region has 14 residues. The CDR3: CASSSTSGADEQYF. CDR3 sequence (DNA): TGTGCCAGCAGCTCTACTAGCGGGGCGGACGAGCAGTACTTC.

V usage is TRBV5-4 and J usage is TRBJ2-7; 8 bases map to TRBD2. The CDR3 is 15 amino acids. After removal of 4 bases from V and 7 bases from J, the junction contained 13 bases not matched to a gene. Germline CDR1 reads SGHNT; CDR2 reads YYREEE (reference sequence). CDR3 protein: CASSRSGDPTWEQYF. CDR3 coding DNA: TGTGCCAGCAGCCGTAGCGGGGATCCCACCTGGGAGCAGTACTTC.

The V call is TRBV4-1, the J call TRBJ2-1; no clear D gene. Germline CDR1 is MGHRA and CDR2 is YSYEKL. The V gene lost 0 bases and the J gene lost 5 bases, with 14 bases spanning the gap. The CDR3 is 16 amino acids. The CDR3 here is CASSQENHLRDNEQFF. In DNA, the CDR3 is TGCGCCAGCAGCCAAGAGAATCATCTCCGAGACAATGAGCAGTTCTTC.